This passage covers 29 T cell receptor beta chains from one sample sequenced in a study of blood T cell repertoires in COVID-19. The repertoire was sequenced with immunoSEQ multiplex PCR; TCRdb's copy has only in-frame clones and lacks some. The table includes 80,000 to 100,000 clones, 70% to 90% detected once. Sequencing used peripheral blood. All receptors derive from a human donor with COVID-19, enrolled during active disease. The donor label of this sample is uncertain.

The rearrangement joins TRBV3-1 (or the pseudogene TRBV3-2) to TRBJ2-3; 7 nucleotides match TRBD2. This CDR3 comprises 17 residues. Germline CDR1 is LGHDT and CDR2 is YNNKEL (reference sequence). Losses at the gene ends were 0 bases for V and 1 base for J; bases not matched to a gene: 7. The CDR3 loop reads CASSQDQGTSGTDTQYF. CDR3 nucleotides: TGTGCCAGCAGCCAAGACCAGGGAACTAGCGGCACAGATACGCAGTATTTT.

This chain connects TRBV10-2 to TRBJ2-5; 11 nucleotides agree with TRBD2. The CDR3 totals 14 residues. CDR1 is WSHSY and CDR2 is SAAADI in the germline V gene. The ends lost 1 base at V and 12 bases at J; junction bases unmatched: 7. As DNA, the CDR3 is TGCGCCAGCAGTGAGTTGGCTAGCGGGGGGCAAGAGTACTTC. It is translated as CASSELASGGQEYF.

The rearrangement joins TRBV6-6 to TRBJ2-7; TRBD1 matches 9 bases. After removal of 4 bases from V and 1 base from J, the junction contained 5 bases not matched to a gene. There are 15 residues in the CDR3. The germline gives CDR1 MNHNY, CDR2 SVGAGI (reference sequence). The CDR3 coding sequence is TGTGCCAGCAGTTTCGGGACAGGGCTTTCCTACGAGCAGTACTTC. This codes for CASSFGTGLSYEQYF.

The chain combines TRBV10-2 with TRBJ1-6; possibly TRBD1 for D (5 bases). CDR3 length: 14 residues. The germline V gene encodes CDR1 WSHSY and CDR2 SAAADI. Between the trimmed V and J ends, which lost 2 bases and 6 bases, there was a span of 8 bases. In DNA, the CDR3 is TGCGCCAGCAGTGAGGCGACAGCTAATTCACCCCTCCACTTT. Its translation is CASSEATANSPLHF.

The chain combines TRBV19 with TRBJ2-5; 7 nucleotides align to TRBD2. Trimming at V came to 10 bases and at J to 6 bases, leaving 11 bases not matched to a gene. This CDR3 has 13 amino acids. Germline V gives CDR1 LNHDA, CDR2 SQIVND (reference sequence). The CDR3 here is CATRQREGKTQYF. The CDR3 DNA is TGTGCCACCCGCCAGAGGGAGGGAAAGACCCAGTACTTC. Together with reference TRBV19 and TRBJ2-5, the CDR3 gives the full variable domain: DGGITQSPKYLFRKEGQNVTLSCEQNLNHDAMYWYRQDPGQGLRLIYYSQIVNDFQKGDIAEGYSVSREKKESFPLTVTSAQKNPTAFYLCATRQREGKTQYFGPGTRLLVL.

This rearrangement joins TRBV27 to TRBJ2-2, with D maybe TRBD1 (7 bases). V lost 7 bases and J lost 6, with 18 bases in between. The CDR3 is 15 amino acids. Germline V gene data show CDR1 as MNHEY and CDR2 as SMNVEV (reference sequence). In DNA form, the CDR3 reads TGTGCCAGCACCCGGACAGGCCCGGGGGCCGGGGAGCTGTTTTTT. Amino acids: CASTRTGPGAGELFF.

This clone was seen just once. V usage is TRBV2 and J usage is TRBJ2-4, with D maybe TRBD2 (6 bases). V gave up 3 bases and J gave up 0 bases, with 9 bases separating them. Germline loops: CDR1 SNHLY, CDR2 FYNNEI. The CDR3 has 15 amino acids. CDR3 DNA sequence: TGTGCCAGCAGTGATGGGAGGATAGCCAAAAACATTCAGTACTTC. Encoded protein: CASSDGRIAKNIQYF.

The rearrangement joins TRBV28 to TRBJ1-2; D is undetermined. The V gene lost 3 bases and the J gene lost 6 bases, with 14 bases spanning the gap. The germline CDR1 and CDR2 sequences are MDHEN and SYDVKM. The CDR3 totals 14 residues. CDR3 DNA: TGTGCCAGCAGTTTCGCGAGGTCCTACGATGGCTACACCTTC. Translating it yields CASSFARSYDGYTF.

The gene calls are TRBV5-1 and TRBJ2-7; D is perhaps TRBD1 (6 bases). V lost 5 bases, J lost 6 bases, and 18 bases lay in between. The germline V gene has CDR1 SGHRS and CDR2 YFSETQ. This CDR3 has 14 residues. The CDR3, as DNA: TGCGCCAGCAGGCCCGTGGGGGCAGACAGCGAGCAGTACTTC. This gives the protein CASRPVGADSEQYF. The full variable domain, rest sourced from reference TRBV5-1 and TRBJ2-7, is KAGVTQTPRYLIKTRGQQVTLSCSPISGHRSVSWYQQTPGQGLQFLFEYFSETQRNKGNFPGRFSGRQFSNSRSEMNVSTLELGDSALYLCASRPVGADSEQYFGPGTRLTVT.

This chain uses TRBV5-1 with TRBJ2-3, with 11 bases identical to TRBD2. The CDR3 covers 17 residues. The ends lost 0 bases at V and 2 bases at J; junction bases unmatched: 5. The germline gives CDR1 SGHRS, CDR2 YFSETQ. The CDR3 bases are TGCGCCAGCAGCTTGGGTACTAGCGGGGGTCTCACAGATACGCAGTATTTT. It encodes CASSLGTSGGLTDTQYF.

V and J are TRBV11-2 and TRBJ1-4, with a tentative D call TRBD1 (5 bases). Per germline, CDR1 SGHAT and CDR2 FQNNGV. V was pared by 5 bases and J by 0 bases, with 10 bases between. This CDR3 has 15 residues. CDR3 region: CASSPRGSTNEKLFF. The CDR3 DNA follows: TGTGCCAGCAGCCCAAGGGGATCAACTAATGAAAAACTGTTTTTT.

The chain links TRBV2 to TRBJ2-1; TRBD2 agrees at 7 bases. This CDR3 has 15 residues. Germline CDR1 is SNHLY and CDR2 is FYNNEI. The ends lost 10 bases at V and 0 bases at J; junction bases unmatched: 9. This CDR3 reads CATLRERGSYNEQFF. In DNA form, the CDR3 reads TGTGCCACTCTCAGAGAGCGGGGCTCCTACAATGAGCAGTTCTTC.

Of note for this clone: This same CDR3 is encoded by further DNA sequences in the sample. The chain has TRBV5-1 and TRBJ1-2; D gene ambiguous. The CDR3 extends over 13 amino acids. The germline V and J ends were trimmed by 0 bases and 3 bases, with 6 bases remaining between them. Germline CDR1 and CDR2: SGHRS and YFSETQ. The chain's CDR3 is CASSLGQDYGYTF. CDR3 bases: TGCGCCAGCAGCTTGGGGCAGGACTATGGCTACACCTTC.

The chain is built from TRBV10-1 and TRBJ1-1, with D perhaps matching TRBD1 (5 bases). Per germline, CDR1 WNHNN and CDR2 SYGVQD (reference sequence). CDR3 size: 14 residues. V was cut by 6 bases and J by 2 bases, with 13 bases left in between. CDR3 DNA: TGCGCCAGCAGCCAGGGTTCCCCTAACACTGAAGCTTTCTTT. Its protein is CASSQGSPNTEAFF.

The chain links TRBV7-9 to TRBJ1-2; D unresolved. The V gene lost 6 bases and the J gene lost 7 bases, with 9 bases spanning the gap. Germline CDR1 is SEHNR and CDR2 is FQNEAQ (reference sequence). The CDR3 extends over 11 amino acids. The CDR3 sequence is CASSYSGGYTF. The CDR3 nucleotides read TGTGCCAGCAGTTACAGTGGTGGCTACACCTTC.

The chain uses TRBV6-5 and TRBJ2-2; TRBD1 aligns across 7 bases. The ends lost 4 bases at V and 7 bases at J; junction bases unmatched: 9. CDR3 size: 15 residues. Germline lookup yields CDR1 MNHEY and CDR2 SVGAGI. CDR3: CASSFTTGSGGELFF. CDR3 in DNA: TGTGCCAGCAGTTTTACGACAGGGTCGGGCGGGGAGCTGTTTTTT.

This CDR3 is CASAPDRGRAYNEQFF. The CDR3 DNA sequence: TGTGCCAGCGCGCCAGACAGGGGCCGGGCCTACAATGAGCAGTTCTTC. The V and J genes are TRBV21-1 and TRBJ2-1; the D call TRBD1 from the table was never checked on the DNA. TRBV21-1 is a pseudogene locus. The CDR3 is made up of 16 amino acids.

The gene calls are TRBV9 and TRBJ1-2, with a tentative D call TRBD1 (6 bases). This CDR3 spans 17 amino acids. With 1 base removed from V and 4 bases from J, the gap between germline ends came to 20 bases. From germline, CDR1 is SGDLS and CDR2 YYNGEE. The CDR3, as DNA: TGTGCCAGCAGCGTATCCCCTGACAGGCGCCACGGCTATGGCTACACCTTC. The encoded protein is CASSVSPDRRHGYGYTF.

The rearrangement joins TRBV28 to TRBJ1-3, with D perhaps matching TRBD1 (5 bases). The V gene lost 4 bases and the J gene lost 2 bases, with 9 bases spanning the gap. Germline V gene sequence: CDR1 MDHEN, CDR2 SYDVKM. This CDR3 comprises 14 residues. CDR3 coding DNA: TGTGCCAGCAGTTCCGGACACGCTGGAAACACCATATATTTT. It specifies CASSSGHAGNTIYF.

The chain uses TRBV10-3 and TRBJ2-1, with 9 bases aligning to TRBD2. The V segment lost 7 bases and the J segment 7 bases; nucleotides outside the gene matches: 11. The germline gives CDR1 ENHRY, CDR2 SYGVKD. The CDR3 runs 15 residues. The CDR3 coding sequence is TGTGCCATCAAGGGCGGGGGGGCAGTCAATAATGAGCAGTTCTTC. It translates to CAIKGGGAVNNEQFF.

This chain connects TRBV9 to TRBJ1-6, with D perhaps matching TRBD1 (6 bases). Per germline, CDR1 SGDLS and CDR2 YYNGEE. This CDR3 spans 14 amino acids. Trimming stripped 1 base from V and 7 bases from J, with 9 bases between. CDR3 protein: CASSVRDTNSPLHF. As DNA, the CDR3 is TGTGCCAGCAGCGTAAGGGACACGAATTCACCCCTCCACTTT.

V gene TRBV30 combines with J gene TRBJ1-1; a weak D match, TRBD1 (6 bases). CDR1 GTSNPN and CDR2 SVGIG come from the germline V gene (reference sequence). The V end was cut by 6 bases, the J end by 4 bases, with 18 bases between. There are 14 residues in the CDR3. CDR3 nucleotides: TGTGCCTGTTCCAATTCGTTGGGGGCCACTGAAGCTTTCTTT. It codes for CACSNSLGATEAFF.

DNA of the CDR3: TGTGCCAGCAGTGAGAGGGGGTCAGAAGAAGCTTTCTTT. It is translated as CASSERGSEEAFF. The rearrangement links TRBV6-1 to TRBJ1-1; D is possibly TRBD1 (6 bases). Germline values: CDR1 MNHNS, CDR2 SASEGT. The ends were cut back, 3 bases at V and 8 bases at J, with 13 bases in the middle. The CDR3 runs 13 residues.

The chain links TRBV19 to TRBJ1-5; 11 bases align to TRBD1. The CDR3 is 14 amino acids. Germline trimming cut 3 bases from V and 7 bases from J; bases unmatched to any gene: 2. Looked up from germline, CDR1 is LNHDA and CDR2 is SQIVND (reference sequence). The CDR3 DNA reads as TGTGCCAGTAGTATTTGGACAGGGGGCCAGCCCCAGCATTTT. It codes for CASSIWTGGQPQHF.

The gene calls are TRBV2 and TRBJ2-7; 11 bases map to TRBD1. CDR3 length: 16 amino acids. After removal of 0 bases from V and 4 bases from J, the junction contained 5 bases not matched to a gene. Germline CDR1 and CDR2: SNHLY and FYNNEI. The CDR3 spells CASSEALGTGGYEQYF. CDR3 nucleotide sequence: TGTGCCAGCAGTGAAGCGCTTGGGACAGGGGGGTACGAGCAGTACTTC. The whole variable domain, filled in from reference TRBV2 and TRBJ2-7, reads EPEVTQTPSHQVTQMGQEVILRCVPISNHLYFYWYRQILGQKVEFLVSFYNNEISEKSEIFDDQFSVERPDGSNFTLKIRSTKLEDSAMYFCASSEALGTGGYEQYFGPGTRLTVT.

This chain connects TRBV7-3 to TRBJ2-3; D gene ambiguous. Germline loops: CDR1 SGHTA, CDR2 FQGTGA. The V and J ends lost 5 bases and 6 bases respectively, with 9 bases between them. CDR3 length equals 12 residues. The CDR3 loop reads CASSPSPDTQYF. CDR3 in DNA: TGTGCCAGCAGCCCATCCCCCGATACGCAGTATTTT.

The J gene is TRBJ1-2, the V gene TRBV5-1; 9 nucleotides line up with TRBD1. CDR1 is SGHRS and CDR2 is YFSETQ in the germline V gene. The junction had 6 bases not matched to a gene; V was cut back by 2 bases and J by 4 bases. CDR3 length: 15 residues. The CDR3 coding sequence is TGCGCCAGCAGCTTAACAGGGGGCAGAGGCTATGGCTACACCTTC. Amino acid sequence: CASSLTGGRGYGYTF.

The chain couples TRBV7-9 to TRBJ1-2; 9 bases fit TRBD1. Germline values: CDR1 SEHNR, CDR2 FQNEAQ (reference sequence). After removal of 3 bases from V and 4 bases from J, the junction contained 9 bases not matched to a gene. This CDR3 comprises 16 residues. This chain's CDR3 is CASSFSPGTGPYGYTF. CDR3 DNA sequence: TGTGCCAGCAGCTTCTCACCCGGGACAGGGCCCTATGGCTACACCTTC.

The J gene is TRBJ2-7, the V gene TRBV18; 7 nucleotides line up with TRBD2. J was trimmed by 2 bases and V by 3 bases; bases with no gene match: 10. This CDR3 has 16 amino acids. Germline V gene sequence: CDR1 KGHSH, CDR2 LQKENI. The CDR3 sequence is CASSPSLSGATYEQYF. CDR3 sequence (DNA): TGTGCCAGCTCACCCTCCCTCAGCGGGGCCACCTACGAGCAGTACTTC.